The 5 T cell receptor beta chains in this list originate from one sample, sequenced in a study of shared clonotypes between healthy human individuals. The protocol was immunoSEQ multiplex PCR, while the TCRdb copy is restricted to in-frame clones and leaves out a portion. The sample shows 650,000 to 750,000 clones, approximately 75% of them seen only once. The sequenced sample was memory CD4+ T cells sorted from blood. Indicated subset: CD45RA-negative fraction. The receptors were sampled from a woman younger than 45 in good health.

The chain uses TRBV2 and TRBJ2-2, with 8 bases fitting TRBD1. Trimming took 4 bases from V and 3 from J; bases not matched to a gene: 4. Germline V gives CDR1 SNHLY, CDR2 FYNNEI. The CDR3 sequence is 15 residues long. CDR3 sequence: CASSGQGPDTGELFF. In nucleotides, the CDR3 is TGTGCCAGCAGTGGACAGGGGCCAGACACCGGGGAGCTGTTTTTT.

This clone has just a few counts. The J gene is TRBJ2-1, the V gene TRBV5-1; weak D call: TRBD1 (5 bases). The CDR3 runs 13 residues. The germline V gene has CDR1 SGHRS and CDR2 YFSETQ. V was shortened by 2 bases and J by 11 bases, with 14 bases between the two germline ends. CDR3 in DNA: TGCGCCAGCAGCTTACAGGATGACAGACAGCAGTTCTTC. It yields the protein CASSLQDDRQQFF.

The chain couples TRBV28 to TRBJ1-3; D is undetermined. From germline, CDR1 is MDHEN and CDR2 SYDVKM. The V end lost 3 bases, the J end lost 0 bases, and 9 bases lay between the germline ends. This CDR3 is 15 amino acids long. The CDR3 DNA reads TGTGCCAGCAGTTTTTCGGGCAACTCTGGAAACACCATATATTTT. It translates to CASSFSGNSGNTIYF.

This clone was detected many times. The chain has TRBV9 and TRBJ2-7; no definite D call. CDR3 length: 14 amino acids. The V end lost 0 bases, the J end lost 0 bases, and 7 bases lay between the germline ends. CDR1 and CDR2 from the germline V gene are SGDLS and YYNGEE. CDR3 DNA sequence: TGTGCCAGCAGCGTAGCGGAGAACTCCTACGAGCAGTACTTC. It translates to CASSVAENSYEQYF.

The rearrangement uses TRBV7-8 and TRBJ1-5; D is ambiguous. The CDR3 extends over 15 amino acids. Germline V gene data show CDR1 as SGHVS and CDR2 as FQNEAQ. Trimming took off 3 bases at V and 2 bases at J, with 11 bases between the two ends. In DNA, the CDR3 is TGTGCCAGCAGCTTTTCGGGTCTAGGCAATCAGCCCCAGCATTTT. Encoded protein: CASSFSGLGNQPQHF.